This TCR beta chain was documented in a study of tumor-infiltrating lymphocytes in oesophageal squamous cell carcinoma. In its sample, this clonotype is medium-sized. Each CDR3 protein gets one entry after TCRdb re-called the PCR reads with MiXCR. This sample has some 16,000 distinct CDR3 sequences, with more than 50% found just once. V was shortened by 6 bases and J by 1 base, with 12 bases between the two germline ends. CDR1 is SEHNR, CDR2 FQNEAQ, per germline (reference sequence). CDR3 size: 15 residues. What was sequenced was esophageal tumor tissue. This chain connects TRBV7-9 to TRBJ2-2; D is unresolved. The sequence was obtained from a male donor with esophageal squamous cell carcinoma. DNA for the CDR3: TGTGCCAGCAGTGGTGGGCCCGTGAACACCGGGGAGCTGTTTTTT. Its protein product is CASSGGPVNTGELFF.